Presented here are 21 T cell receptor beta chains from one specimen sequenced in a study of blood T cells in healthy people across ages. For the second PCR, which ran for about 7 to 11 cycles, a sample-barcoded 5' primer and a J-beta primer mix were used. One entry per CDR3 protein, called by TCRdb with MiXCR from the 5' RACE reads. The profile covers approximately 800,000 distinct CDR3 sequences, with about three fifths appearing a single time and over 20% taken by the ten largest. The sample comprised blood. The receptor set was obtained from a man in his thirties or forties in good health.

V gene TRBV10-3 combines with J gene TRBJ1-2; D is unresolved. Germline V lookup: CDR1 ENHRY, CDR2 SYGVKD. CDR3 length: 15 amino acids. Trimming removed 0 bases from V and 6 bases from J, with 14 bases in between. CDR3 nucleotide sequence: TGTGCCATCAGTGAGTCGACGCGGCTCATTAATGGCTACACCTTC. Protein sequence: CAISESTRLINGYTF.

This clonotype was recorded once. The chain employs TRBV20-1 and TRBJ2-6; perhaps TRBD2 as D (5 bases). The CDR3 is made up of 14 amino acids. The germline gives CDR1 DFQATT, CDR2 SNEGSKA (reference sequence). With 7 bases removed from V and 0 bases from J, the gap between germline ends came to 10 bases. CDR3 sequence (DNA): TGCAGTGGGGAGTGGCCCTCTGGGGCCAACGTCCTGACTTTC. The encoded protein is CSGEWPSGANVLTF.

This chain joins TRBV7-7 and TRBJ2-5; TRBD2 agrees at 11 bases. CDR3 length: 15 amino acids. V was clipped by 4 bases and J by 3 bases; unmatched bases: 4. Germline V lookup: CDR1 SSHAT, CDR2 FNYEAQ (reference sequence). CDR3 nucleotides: TGTGCCAGCAGCTCGACTAGCGGGGTTGAAGAGACCCAGTACTTC. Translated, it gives CASSSTSGVEETQYF.

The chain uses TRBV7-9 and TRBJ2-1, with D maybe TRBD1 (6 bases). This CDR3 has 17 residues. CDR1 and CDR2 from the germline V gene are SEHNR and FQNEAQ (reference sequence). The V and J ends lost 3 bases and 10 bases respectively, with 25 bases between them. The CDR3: CASSFSARQAISYEQFF. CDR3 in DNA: TGTGCCAGCAGCTTCTCCGCGCGACAGGCCATTTCCTACGAGCAGTTCTTC.

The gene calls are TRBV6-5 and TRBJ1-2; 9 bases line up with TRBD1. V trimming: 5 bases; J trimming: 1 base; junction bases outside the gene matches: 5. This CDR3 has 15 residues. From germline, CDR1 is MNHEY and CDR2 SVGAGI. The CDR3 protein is CASSGGGQGNYGYTF. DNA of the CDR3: TGTGCCAGCAGTGGGGGGGGACAGGGTAACTATGGCTACACCTTC.

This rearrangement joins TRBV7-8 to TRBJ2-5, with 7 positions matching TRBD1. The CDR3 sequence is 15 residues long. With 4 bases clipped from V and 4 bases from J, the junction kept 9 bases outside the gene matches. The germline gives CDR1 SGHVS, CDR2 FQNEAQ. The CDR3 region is CASSYPGGRPETQYF. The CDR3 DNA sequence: TGTGCCAGCAGCTACCCAGGGGGTAGACCAGAGACCCAGTACTTC.

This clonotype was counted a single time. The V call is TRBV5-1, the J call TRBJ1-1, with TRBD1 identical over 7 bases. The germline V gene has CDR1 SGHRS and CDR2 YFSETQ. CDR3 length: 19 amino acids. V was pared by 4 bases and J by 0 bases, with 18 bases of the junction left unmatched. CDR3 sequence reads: CASSPSRTFQGGVNTEAFF. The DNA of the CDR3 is TGCGCCAGCAGCCCATCCAGAACATTCCAGGGGGGGGTGAACACTGAAGCTTTCTTT.

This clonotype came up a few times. DNA for the CDR3: TGCGCCAGCAGCCAAGATGATGTGAAACTACGAGAGCAGTACTTC. Protein sequence: CASSQDDVKLREQYF. The chain links TRBV4-3 to TRBJ2-7; D not resolved. The CDR3 is made up of 15 amino acids. V was shortened by 0 bases and J by 7 bases, with 16 bases between the two germline ends. Germline CDR1 and CDR2: LGHNA and YSLEER.

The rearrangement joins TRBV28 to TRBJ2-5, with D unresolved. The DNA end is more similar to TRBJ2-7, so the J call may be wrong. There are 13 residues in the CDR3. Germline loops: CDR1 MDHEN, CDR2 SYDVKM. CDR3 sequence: CASSLRLSLEQYF. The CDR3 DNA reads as TGTGCCAGCAGTTTGAGACTCTCTCTCGAGCAGTACTTC.

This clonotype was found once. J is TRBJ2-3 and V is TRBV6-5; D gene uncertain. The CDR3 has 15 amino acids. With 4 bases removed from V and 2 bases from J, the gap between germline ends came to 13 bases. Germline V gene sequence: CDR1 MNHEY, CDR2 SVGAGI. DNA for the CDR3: TGTGCCAGCAGTTGGAAACAAACGGTCACAGATACGCAGTATTTT. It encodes CASSWKQTVTDTQYF.

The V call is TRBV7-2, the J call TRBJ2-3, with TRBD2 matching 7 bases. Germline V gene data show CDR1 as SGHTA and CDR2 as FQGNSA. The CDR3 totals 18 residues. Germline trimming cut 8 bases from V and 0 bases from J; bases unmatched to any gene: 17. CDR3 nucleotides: TGTGCCAGCTCCTCTAGGGCGGGAGTCCGGCTGAGCACAGATACGCAGTATTTT. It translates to CASSSRAGVRLSTDTQYF.

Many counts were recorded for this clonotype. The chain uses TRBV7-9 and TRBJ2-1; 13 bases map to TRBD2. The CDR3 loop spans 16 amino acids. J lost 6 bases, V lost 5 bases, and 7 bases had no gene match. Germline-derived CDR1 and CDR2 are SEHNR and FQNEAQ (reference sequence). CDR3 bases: TGTGCCAGCAGCCCAACTAGCGGGAGGGAGGGCAATGAGCAGTTCTTC. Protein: CASSPTSGREGNEQFF.

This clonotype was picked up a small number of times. The CDR3 here is CSVDRSGSDNEQFF. In nucleotides, the CDR3 is TGCAGCGTTGACCGCAGCGGGAGTGACAATGAGCAGTTCTTC. V gene TRBV29-1 combines with J gene TRBJ2-1, with 8 bases aligning to TRBD2. There are 14 residues in the CDR3. The germline V gene has CDR1 SQVTM and CDR2 ANQGSEA. V lost 3 bases, J lost 5 bases, and 6 bases stayed unmatched.

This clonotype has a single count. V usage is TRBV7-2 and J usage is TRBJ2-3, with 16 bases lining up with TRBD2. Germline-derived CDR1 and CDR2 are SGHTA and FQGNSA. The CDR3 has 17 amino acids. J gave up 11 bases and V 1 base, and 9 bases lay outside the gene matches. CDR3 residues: CASSLGAPGLAGGVQYF. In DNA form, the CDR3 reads TGTGCCAGCAGCTTAGGGGCCCCGGGACTAGCGGGGGGGGTGCAGTATTTT.

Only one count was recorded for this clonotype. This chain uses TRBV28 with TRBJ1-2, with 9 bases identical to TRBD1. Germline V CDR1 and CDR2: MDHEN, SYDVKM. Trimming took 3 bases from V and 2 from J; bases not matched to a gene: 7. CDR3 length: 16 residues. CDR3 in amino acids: CASSFVGTGYNYGYTF. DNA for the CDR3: TGTGCCAGCAGTTTTGTGGGGACAGGGTACAACTATGGCTACACCTTC.

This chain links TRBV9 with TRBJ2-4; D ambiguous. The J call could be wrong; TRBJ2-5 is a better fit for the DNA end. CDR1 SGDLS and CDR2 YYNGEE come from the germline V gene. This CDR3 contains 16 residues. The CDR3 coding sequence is TGTGCCAGCAGCGCCTCGCTTAGTCGGAATGAAGAGACCCAGTACTTC. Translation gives CASSASLSRNEETQYF.

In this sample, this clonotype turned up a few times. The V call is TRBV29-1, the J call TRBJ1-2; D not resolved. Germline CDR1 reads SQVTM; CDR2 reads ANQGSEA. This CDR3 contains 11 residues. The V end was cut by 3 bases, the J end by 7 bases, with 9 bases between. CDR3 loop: CSVEREVGYTF. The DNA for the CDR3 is TGCAGCGTTGAGAGGGAGGTTGGCTACACCTTC.

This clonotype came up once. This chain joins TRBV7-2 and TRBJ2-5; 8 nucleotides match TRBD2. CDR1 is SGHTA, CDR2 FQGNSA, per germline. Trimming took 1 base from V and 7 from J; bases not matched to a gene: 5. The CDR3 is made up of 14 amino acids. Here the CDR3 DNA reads TGTGCCAGCAGCTTAGTACTAGCGGCGGGGACCCAGTACTTC. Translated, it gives CASSLVLAAGTQYF.

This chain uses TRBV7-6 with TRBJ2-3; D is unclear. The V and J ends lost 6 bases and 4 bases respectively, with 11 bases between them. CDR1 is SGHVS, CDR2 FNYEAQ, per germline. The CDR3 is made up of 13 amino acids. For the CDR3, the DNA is TGTGCCAGCAGTCGGGTGCATTCAGATACGCAGTATTTT. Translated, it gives CASSRVHSDTQYF.

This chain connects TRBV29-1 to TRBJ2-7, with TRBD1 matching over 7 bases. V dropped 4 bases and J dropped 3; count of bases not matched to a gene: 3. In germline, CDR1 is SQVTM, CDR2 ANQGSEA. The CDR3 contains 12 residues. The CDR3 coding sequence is TGCAGCGTTGTAGGGGGCGGCTACGAGCAGTACTTC. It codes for CSVVGGGYEQYF.

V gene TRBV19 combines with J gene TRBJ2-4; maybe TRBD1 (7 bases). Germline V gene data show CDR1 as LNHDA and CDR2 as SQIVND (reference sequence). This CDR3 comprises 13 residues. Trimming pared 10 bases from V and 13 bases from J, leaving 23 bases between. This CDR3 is CATTKDRSGEQYF. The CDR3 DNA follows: TGTGCCACCACAAAGGACAGGTCGGGGGAGCAGTACTTC.